Reported below is one T cell receptor beta chain. Healthy donors served as the controls. They were matched for age and sex. The CDR3 sequence is 15 residues long. The V gene's germline CDR1 is GTSNPN and CDR2 SVGIG (reference sequence). V gave up 3 bases and J gave up 1 base, with 12 bases separating them. With random hexamers, reverse transcription was performed on about 0.5 to 1 ug of RNA. TCRdb fed the immunoSEQ multiplex PCR reads into MiXCR, producing one record per CDR3 protein. The sample has 180,000 or so distinct CDR3 sequences; roughly 96% are singletons. The sample originates from a study of CD8 T cells in Susac syndrome.

This TCR was sampled from a human donor in good health. The rearrangement uses TRBV30 and TRBJ2-2; no definite D call. The sample consisted of CD4+ T cells from PBMCs. In DNA, the CDR3 is TGTGCCTGGAGCCCTGGTGGAGAGAACACCGGGGAGCTGTTTTTT. This translates into CAWSPGGENTGELFF.